The 5 T cell receptor beta chains listed next were all sequenced from one sample in a study of blood T cell repertoires in COVID-19. The assay was immunoSEQ multiplex PCR, and TCRdb's table has in-frame clones only and misses some. Among tens of thousands of clones listed, approximately 90% were seen once. Sequencing was carried out using peripheral blood. The receptor source for this set is a man aged 80 or over with acute or convalescent COVID-19.

The genes are TRBV11-2 and TRBJ2-1; D ambiguous. This CDR3 comprises 14 residues. Trimming left V 3 bases short and J 9 bases short, with 15 bases between. Germline lookup yields CDR1 SGHAT and CDR2 FQNNGV. The CDR3 nucleotides read TGTGCCAGCAGCTTCCCTCCCCTAGTCAGTGAGCAGTTCTTC. It translates to CASSFPPLVSEQFF. The full variable domain, in which reference TRBV11-2 and TRBJ2-1 provide the parts outside the CDR3, is EAGVAQSPRYKIIEKRQSVAFWCNPISGHATLYWYQQILGQGPKLLIQFQNNGVVDDSQLPKDRFSAERLKGVDSTLKIQPAKLEDSAVYLCASSFPPLVSEQFFGPGTRLTVL.

V usage is TRBV28 and J usage is TRBJ1-5, with a tentative D call TRBD1 (6 bases). Germline assignment: CDR1 MDHEN and CDR2 SYDVKM. Deletions cut 7 bases from V and 5 bases from J, with 12 bases between. The CDR3 spans 13 residues. The CDR3 DNA is TGTGCCAGCACCCGGGGGGCGGATCAGCCCCAGCATTTT. Translating it yields CASTRGADQPQHF.

This clone was detected only once. This chain uses TRBV24-1 with TRBJ2-2; D remains unclear. Germline-derived CDR1 and CDR2 are KGHDR and SFDVKD. V lost 4 bases to trimming and J lost 1 base, with 9 bases between them. This CDR3 spans 15 amino acids. The CDR3 DNA reads as TGTGCCACCAGTGACCCGAAGCGGAACACCGGGGAGCTGTTTTTT. This encodes CATSDPKRNTGELFF.

This clone appeared once. The chain uses TRBV5-1 and TRBJ1-2, with D unresolved. CDR3 length equals 15 residues. CDR1 SGHRS and CDR2 YFSETQ come from the germline V gene. Trimming removed 0 bases at V and 8 bases at J, with 17 bases between. The CDR3 DNA sequence: TGCGCCAGCAGCTTGGATTCGCGGTCGGGAGGGGGCTACACCTTC. Protein sequence: CASSLDSRSGGGYTF.

The table lists this clone with a few counts. The rearrangement joins TRBV28 to TRBJ1-5, with D perhaps matching TRBD1 (5 bases). Germline loops: CDR1 MDHEN, CDR2 SYDVKM. The CDR3 totals 14 residues. V was cut by 5 bases and J by 6 bases, with 14 bases left in between. CDR3 nucleotides: TGTGCCAGCAGTCCCTCCAGGGTCGGTCAGCCCCAGCATTTT. Translated, it gives CASSPSRVGQPQHF.